The 11 T cell receptor beta chains reported below all come from one sample, sequenced in a study of T cell responses to AZD1222 COVID-19 vaccine. Measured with immunoSEQ multiplex PCR; TCRdb has only the in-frame clones, and not every one. The sample lists more than 90,000 clones, about nine tenths occurring once. Sample: peripheral blood, taken on day 0 of AZD1222 vaccination. The receptor source for this set is an adult in good health.

The chain employs TRBV19 and TRBJ2-7; D is perhaps TRBD1 (6 bases). Deletions cut 6 bases from V and 4 bases from J, with 19 bases between. This CDR3 spans 15 amino acids. Germline-derived CDR1 and CDR2 are LNHDA and SQIVND (reference sequence). The CDR3 spells CASSDPGTSDYEQYF. The CDR3 nucleotides read TGTGCCAGTAGCGACCCCGGGACATCGGATTACGAGCAGTACTTC.

J is TRBJ2-5 and V is TRBV2; no reliable D call. V lost 3 bases, J lost 4 bases, and 9 bases lay in between. This CDR3 region has 13 residues. In germline, CDR1 is SNHLY, CDR2 FYNNEI. The CDR3 spells CASSDVDGETQYF. The CDR3 DNA is TGTGCCAGCAGTGATGTCGACGGAGAGACCCAGTACTTC.

The V gene is TRBV4-1, the J gene TRBJ2-3; the D gene is possibly TRBD2 (7 bases). Trimming stripped 1 base from V and 0 bases from J, with 20 bases between. Germline CDR1 MGHRA, CDR2 YSYEKL. The CDR3 length is 19 residues. This CDR3 reads CASSQGHGGLGSSTDTQYF. The CDR3 nucleotides are TGCGCCAGCAGCCAAGGGCACGGGGGGCTAGGATCTAGCACAGATACGCAGTATTTT.

The rearrangement uses TRBV19 and TRBJ1-5; 9 nucleotides line up with TRBD1. The germline gives CDR1 LNHDA, CDR2 SQIVND (reference sequence). The CDR3 is made up of 16 amino acids. V lost 7 bases and J lost 0; bases outside the gene matches: 7. CDR3 sequence reads: CASNPGQGISNQPQHF. The CDR3 DNA reads TGTGCCAGTAACCCGGGACAGGGTATTAGCAATCAGCCCCAGCATTTT.

This chain uses TRBV6-5 with TRBJ2-3; 12 bases align to TRBD2. CDR1 and CDR2 (germline): MNHEY, SVGAGI. Trimming cost V 7 bases and J 8 bases; bases outside gene matches: 4. CDR3 length equals 13 residues. The CDR3 sequence: CASIPSGGGTQYF. CDR3 nucleotides: TGTGCCAGCATTCCTAGCGGGGGGGGTACGCAGTATTTT.

V and J are TRBV5-1 and TRBJ2-5; D is uncertain. CDR1 SGHRS and CDR2 YFSETQ come from the germline V gene. V gave up 4 bases and J gave up 0 bases, with 10 bases separating them. CDR3 length: 14 amino acids. The CDR3 DNA reads TGCGCCAGCAGCGCCGAGGCAGACCAAGAGACCCAGTACTTC. It translates to CASSAEADQETQYF.

The J gene is TRBJ1-5, the V gene TRBV28; TRBD1 might be the D (5 bases). In germline, CDR1 is MDHEN, CDR2 SYDVKM. V lost 7 bases, J lost 1 base, and 14 bases lay in between. The CDR3 totals 15 residues. Here the CDR3 DNA reads TGTGCCAGCACCCTGGGCGGGGGGAGCAATCAGCCCCAGCATTTT. Translated: CASTLGGGSNQPQHF.

V and J are TRBV19 and TRBJ1-1; D possibly corresponds to TRBD1 (6 bases). The CDR3 has 11 amino acids. With 2 bases removed from V and 11 bases from J, the gap between germline ends came to 9 bases. CDR1 is LNHDA, CDR2 SQIVND, per germline (reference sequence). The CDR3 loop is CASSITGHAFF. The CDR3 coding sequence is TGTGCCAGTAGTATAACAGGGCACGCTTTCTTT.

J is TRBJ1-5 and V is TRBV2, with TRBD1 matching over 9 bases. The ends lost 7 bases at V and 7 bases at J; junction bases unmatched: 11. Germline CDR1 is SNHLY and CDR2 is FYNNEI. This CDR3 region has 15 residues. The CDR3 region is CASTGVGTGKQPQHF. The CDR3 nucleotides are TGTGCCAGCACCGGGGTGGGGACAGGGAAACAGCCCCAGCATTTT.

The CDR3 reads CASSFTGTVYGYTF. As DNA, the CDR3 is TGTGCCAGCAGTTTTACCGGGACAGTGTATGGCTACACCTTC. The chain recombines TRBV28 with TRBJ1-2; 7 bases are shared with TRBD1. V lost 3 bases, J lost 5 bases, and 6 bases stayed unmatched. The CDR3 is made up of 14 amino acids. Germline values: CDR1 MDHEN, CDR2 SYDVKM.

This chain joins TRBV3-1 (or the pseudogene TRBV3-2) and TRBJ1-2, with 7 bases identical to TRBD1. Germline trimming cut 4 bases from V and 2 bases from J; bases unmatched to any gene: 7. The CDR3 has 15 residues. Per germline, CDR1 LGHDT and CDR2 YNNKEL (reference sequence). CDR3 DNA: TGTGCCAGCAGCCGGCGCGGGACAGAAAACTATGGCTACACCTTC. Its translation is CASSRRGTENYGYTF.